Detailed here is one TCR beta chain. A read error may explain this, as a much larger clone is one base away. The data were taken from a study of T-cell reconstitution after alpha-beta-depleted transplantation in children. CDR3 length equals 14 residues. V was clipped by 2 bases and J by 6 bases, with 13 bases between them. Per germline, CDR1 MGHDK and CDR2 SYGVNS. Unique molecular identifiers were incorporated during preparation of the TCRbeta library. TCRdb used MiXCR to reprocess the PCR reads, holding one entry per CDR3 protein. The sample lists about 340,000 distinct CDR3 sequences, 10% to 15% seen once, with 4.3% in the top ten.

The clonotype originates from a human donor who donated a stem cell graft to a child with Fanconi anemia. The sample was PBMCs, taken from the stem cell graft. V usage is TRBV25-1 and J usage is TRBJ1-1; tentative D call: TRBD1 (5 bases). CDR3 nucleotides: TGTGCCAGCAGTGAACGGCAGGGCAGGCCTGAAGCTTTCTTT. Amino acids: CASSERQGRPEAFF.